Below are 10 T cell receptor beta chains sequenced from a single sample in a study of T-cell reconstitution after alpha-beta-depleted transplantation in children. TCRbeta library construction was performed incorporating unique molecular identifiers. TCRdb reprocessed the PCR reads via MiXCR and lists one record per CDR3 protein. The sample includes under 400,000 distinct CDR3 sequences, approximately 23% of them seen just once. The sequenced sample was PBMCs, mostly from graft donor cells, obtained 180 days after TCRalphabeta/CD19-depleted stem cell transplant. All receptors come from a male patient under 18 who had a stem cell transplant for acute lymphoblastic leukemia, so the T cells may come from the graft donor.

The chain combines TRBV7-9 with TRBJ1-1, with 9 bases that match TRBD1. This CDR3 is 15 amino acids long. The germline V gene encodes CDR1 SEHNR and CDR2 FQNEAQ (reference sequence). V shed 0 bases and J 6 bases; nucleotides not matched to a gene: 5. CDR3 residues: CASSLAGTGSPEAFF. The CDR3 bases are TGTGCCAGCAGCTTAGCTGGGACAGGGTCTCCTGAAGCTTTCTTT.

The V gene is TRBV18, the J gene TRBJ2-5; tentatively, D is TRBD1 (5 bases). The V end lost 5 bases, the J end lost 2 bases, and 9 bases lay between the germline ends. Germline-derived CDR1 and CDR2 are KGHSH and LQKENI. The CDR3 consists of 13 residues. The CDR3 sequence is CASSSRVQETQYF. CDR3 DNA: TGTGCCAGCTCAAGCAGGGTGCAAGAGACCCAGTACTTC.

The chain carries TRBV7-6 and TRBJ2-7; D uncertain. Trimming left V 0 bases short and J 2 bases short, with 8 bases between. The germline V gene encodes CDR1 SGHVS and CDR2 FNYEAQ. The CDR3 is 14 residues long. CDR3 loop: CASSLAPEPYEQYF. The CDR3 DNA follows: TGTGCCAGCAGCTTAGCGCCAGAGCCCTACGAGCAGTACTTC.

This chain connects TRBV12-3 or TRBV12-4 to TRBJ2-1; the match to TRBD2 covers 9 bases. V dropped 8 bases and J dropped 7; count of bases not matched to a gene: 9. The CDR3 spans 14 residues. The CDR3: CASWAREGRNEQFF. CDR3 in DNA: TGTGCCAGCTGGGCGCGGGAGGGCCGAAATGAGCAGTTCTTC.

This chain joins TRBV6-5 and TRBJ2-1, with 10 bases fitting TRBD2. CDR1 is MNHEY, CDR2 SVGAGI, per germline. This CDR3 region has 15 residues. V dropped 2 bases and J dropped 9; count of bases not matched to a gene: 7. The CDR3 bases are TGTGCCAGCAGTTACCCTAGCGGGAGTACCGGTGAGCAGTTCTTC. This codes for CASSYPSGSTGEQFF.

This sequence joins TRBV4-1 and TRBJ2-3; D remains ambiguous. The CDR3 consists of 16 residues. Germline CDR1 MGHRA, CDR2 YSYEKL. V dropped 4 bases and J dropped 5 bases, with 19 bases sitting between them. CDR3 loop: CASSLRRLIAGDTQYF. In DNA form, the CDR3 reads TGCGCCAGCAGCCTTAGGCGCCTCATCGCAGGAGATACGCAGTATTTT.

This clonotype was observed a few times. This rearrangement joins TRBV6-1 to TRBJ2-1; 9 nucleotides align to TRBD2. The CDR3 extends over 16 amino acids. The V segment lost 4 bases and the J segment 7 bases; nucleotides outside the gene matches: 11. The germline V gene has CDR1 MNHNS and CDR2 SASEGT. The chain's CDR3 is CASSALAGGPWNEQFF. The CDR3 DNA sequence: TGTGCCAGCAGTGCCCTGGCGGGAGGGCCCTGGAATGAGCAGTTCTTC.

This clonotype was seen a few times. The chain has TRBV12-3 or TRBV12-4 and TRBJ2-2, with a tentative D call TRBD1 (5 bases). The CDR3 totals 14 residues. Trimming took 5 bases from V and 2 from J, leaving 9 bases between them. The CDR3 bases are TGTGCCAGCAGTACAGGTGCAAACACCGGGGAGCTGTTTTTT. Protein: CASSTGANTGELFF.

This clonotype has just a few counts. The V and J genes are TRBV28 and TRBJ1-2, with D tentatively TRBD1 (5 bases). CDR3 length equals 13 residues. Between the trimmed V and J ends, which lost 1 base and 5 bases, there was a span of 8 bases. Per the germline V gene, CDR1 is MDHEN and CDR2 is SYDVKM. CDR3 DNA sequence: TGTGCCAGCAGTTTATCCAGGGAGTATGGCTACACCTTC. It codes for CASSLSREYGYTF.

This clonotype was counted only a few times. The chain carries TRBV3-1 and TRBJ2-5, with TRBD1 matching over 9 bases. V was pared by 9 bases and J by 1 base, with 15 bases of the junction left unmatched. The CDR3 sequence is 17 residues long. CDR1 and CDR2 from the germline V gene are LGHDT and YNNKEL (reference sequence). CDR3: CASAPSSWGQGQETQYF. CDR3 nucleotides: TGTGCCAGTGCTCCGTCTTCATGGGGACAGGGCCAAGAGACCCAGTACTTC.